Listed below are T cell receptor beta chains from one sample, sequenced in a study of T-cell reconstitution after alpha-beta-depleted transplantation in children. TCRdb called the PCR reads again in MiXCR, with one record for every CDR3 protein. The table lists about 130,000 distinct CDR3 sequences, more than 9.5% of them singletons, with around 24% in the top ten. This material consisted of PBMCs, mostly from graft donor cells, taken 180 days after TCRalphabeta/CD19-depleted stem cell transplant. These receptors all come from a girl under three years old who had a stem cell transplant for combined immunodeficiency, so the T cells may come from the graft donor. CDR3s include the opening cysteine and the closing phenylalanine or tryptophan. The D gene is left open where the match is weak. Clone size, where shown, is once, few, many, or a class for clones that have expanded.

CDR3 length	V gene	J gene	D gene	clone size	CDR3 DNA	CDR3 protein
14	TRBV27	TRBJ2-7	TRBD1	many	TGTGCCAGCAGTTTATTGAGACAGGGCTACGAGCAGTACTTC	CASSLLRQGYEQYF
13	TRBV10-3	TRBJ1-5	.	many	TGTGCCATCAGTGGGCAAAGCAATCAGCCCCAGCATTTT	CAISGQSNQPQHF
13	TRBV20-1	TRBJ2-7	TRBD1	few	TGCAGTGCTAGGGGACAGGGCGCCGGCGAGCAGTACTTC	CSARGQGAGEQYF
16	TRBV10-3	TRBJ2-1	TRBD2	few	TGTGCCATCACGCGGGGCCCGGGGGGCTCCTACAATGAGCAGTTCTTC	CAITRGPGGSYNEQFF
13	TRBV20-1	TRBJ2-1	.	few	TGCAGTGCTAGTTACGGGGGCTACAATGAGCAGTTCTTC	CSASYGGYNEQFF
17	TRBV3-1	TRBJ2-7	.	few	TGTGCCACCAGCCAAGAGGCGGGGGACACCCACCCCTACGAGCAGTACTTC	CATSQEAGDTHPYEQYF
15	TRBV28	TRBJ2-2	.	few	TGTGCCAGCAGTTCGGGAGGGGGCGGCACCGGGGAGCTGTTTTTT	CASSSGGGGTGELFF
10	TRBV20-1	TRBJ2-7	.	few	TGCAGTGCCGGGGGTGACGAGCAGTACTTC	CSAGGDEQYF
15	TRBV29-1	TRBJ2-1	TRBD2	many	TGCAGCGTTGACCGTTCTAGCGGTCCTATGGATGAGCAGTTCTTC	CSVDRSSGPMDEQFF
13	TRBV7-2	TRBJ1-1	.	few	TGTGCCAGCAGCTTAGCGGAGGGCACTGAAGCTTTCTTT	CASSLAEGTEAFF
16	TRBV12-3/TRBV12-4	TRBJ2-2	.	.	TGTGCCAGCAGTTTGGGCCGGGAGTGGGACACCGGGGAGCTGTTTTTT	CASSLGREWDTGELFF
15	TRBV6-5	TRBJ2-3	TRBD2	.	TGTGCCAGCGGTTCAATCGGGAGGGCCACAGATACGCAGTATTTT	CASGSIGRATDTQYF